Shown below are 23 T cell receptor beta chains from a single sample sequenced in a study of cytomegalovirus exposure and HLA in healthy donors. The PCR made use of 60 Vbeta and 13 Jbeta primers. The assay was immunoSEQ multiplex PCR, and TCRdb's table has in-frame clones only and misses some. Of 58,000 or so clones in the sample, about 65% were seen once. What was sequenced was PBMCs. The source is a man aged 50-60 years in good health and CMV-seropositive.

This rearrangement joins TRBV5-6 to TRBJ2-6; no reliable D call. V gave up 3 bases and J gave up 0 bases, with 10 bases separating them. Germline V lookup: CDR1 SGHDT, CDR2 YYEEEE. The CDR3 length is 16 residues. The CDR3 reads CASSYLKSSGANVLTF. Written as DNA, the CDR3 is TGTGCCAGCAGCTACCTCAAGAGCTCTGGGGCCAACGTCCTGACTTTC.

V and J are TRBV7-2 and TRBJ1-6; D call uncertain. This CDR3 region has 16 residues. Per germline, CDR1 SGHTA and CDR2 FQGNSA. The V end was cut by 1 base, the J end by 10 bases, with 17 bases between. The CDR3 protein is CASSLGRALTRSPLHF. CDR3 DNA sequence: TGTGCCAGCAGCTTAGGGCGGGCCCTAACTAGGTCACCCCTCCACTTT.

In its sample, this clone was seen many times. The J gene is TRBJ2-7, the V gene TRBV5-4; unclear D gene. CDR3 size: 11 residues. Germline assignment: CDR1 SGHNT and CDR2 YYREEE (reference sequence). Between the trimmed V and J ends, which lost 3 bases and 3 bases, there was a span of 4 bases. Written as DNA, the CDR3 is TGTGCCAGCAGCTCCTACTACGAGCAGTACTTC. Amino acid sequence: CASSSYYEQYF.

The V call is TRBV7-2, the J call TRBJ2-7; 8 bases match TRBD2. There are 15 residues in the CDR3. Losses at the gene ends were 4 bases for V and 2 bases for J; bases not matched to a gene: 7. The germline V gene encodes CDR1 SGHTA and CDR2 FQGNSA. The CDR3 is CASSSPGLGTYEQYF. CDR3 bases: TGTGCCAGCAGCTCGCCGGGACTAGGAACCTACGAGCAGTACTTC.

Comment on this clone: This CDR3 fails to terminate in the conserved phenylalanine or tryptophan, so it likely reflects a read error. The identical CDR3 is also encoded by other nucleotide sequences in the sample. CDR3 in amino acids: CASSEPPGGYTC. In DNA form, the CDR3 reads TGCGCCAGCAGTGAGCCCCCTGGAGGTTACACCTGC. This chain joins TRBV10-2 and TRBJ1-2; D is uncertain. This CDR3 region has 12 residues. Germline CDR1 is WSHSY and CDR2 is SAAADI. V lost 2 bases, J lost 11 bases, and 12 bases lay in between.

The chain employs TRBV6-1 and TRBJ1-5; D ambiguous. The V and J ends lost 6 bases and 2 bases respectively, with 11 bases between them. This CDR3 region has 14 residues. In germline, CDR1 is MNHNS, CDR2 SASEGT. This CDR3 reads CASRTLEGNQPQHF. The CDR3 region has the DNA TGTGCCAGCAGGACTCTTGAGGGCAATCAGCCCCAGCATTTT.

Only a few counts were recorded for this clone. The chain uses TRBV7-8 and TRBJ1-1; D not certain. The CDR3 loop spans 14 amino acids. Germline CDR1 SGHVS, CDR2 FQNEAQ. V lost 4 bases to trimming and J lost 3 bases, with 12 bases between them. CDR3 nucleotides: TGTGCCAGCAGCTCGGAGGTGGGATACACTGAAGCTTTCTTT. Its translation: CASSSEVGYTEAFF.

The V call is TRBV6-1, the J call TRBJ1-4; the D is unclear. The CDR3 runs to 13 residues. CDR1 is MNHNS and CDR2 is SASEGT in the germline V gene. The ends were cut back, 8 bases at V and 6 bases at J, with 13 bases in the middle. CDR3 nucleotide sequence: TGTGCCAGCTGCCCCGGTGTGGATGAAAAACTGTTTTTT. It codes for CASCPGVDEKLFF.

V usage is TRBV5-4 and J usage is TRBJ2-7, with D hard to call. Trimming pared 1 base from V and 0 bases from J, leaving 8 bases between. Germline V gives CDR1 SGHNT, CDR2 YYREEE (reference sequence). This CDR3 has 14 amino acids. CDR3 nucleotide sequence: TGTGCCAGCAGCTTGTTAACTAACTCCTACGAGCAGTACTTC. This translates into CASSLLTNSYEQYF.

This chain connects TRBV4-3 to TRBJ1-1; 7 bases fit TRBD1. This CDR3 region has 15 residues. After removal of 0 bases from V and 3 bases from J, the junction contained 4 bases not matched to a gene. CDR1 and CDR2 (germline): LGHNA, YSLEER. The chain's CDR3 is CASSQEPGGHTEAFF. The CDR3 region has the DNA TGCGCCAGCAGCCAAGAGCCAGGGGGTCACACTGAAGCTTTCTTT.

This clone came up a few times. This is likely a read error, given that the CDR3 carries no conserved phenylalanine or tryptophan at its end. The chain uses TRBV5-1 and TRBJ1-4; a weak D match, TRBD1 (6 bases). Germline CDR1 and CDR2: SGHRS and YFSETQ. CDR3 length: 14 residues. V dropped 4 bases and J dropped 4 bases, with 11 bases sitting between them. In nucleotides, the CDR3 is TGCGCCAGCAGCACCAGGGGAGATAATGAAAAACTGTTTGTT. It yields the protein CASSTRGDNEKLFV.

The rearrangement links TRBV4-3 to TRBJ1-2; 12 nucleotides align to TRBD1. The CDR3 has 19 amino acids. The germline gives CDR1 LGHNA, CDR2 YSLEER. The trim removed 0 bases at V and 5 bases at J, leaving 13 bases unmatched. CDR3 in amino acids: CASSQEITGTGGEKYGYTF. Here the CDR3 DNA reads TGCGCCAGCAGCCAAGAGATAACCGGGACAGGGGGCGAGAAGTATGGCTACACCTTC.

A few counts support this clone. CDR3 in amino acids: CASSLALAGSYEQYF. The CDR3 DNA follows: TGCGCCAGCAGCTTGGCCCTAGCGGGCTCCTACGAGCAGTACTTC. The chain has TRBV5-1 and TRBJ2-7; 8 bases align to TRBD2. After removal of 0 bases from V and 0 bases from J, the junction contained 2 bases not matched to a gene. The germline V gene has CDR1 SGHRS and CDR2 YFSETQ. CDR3 length equals 15 residues.

The chain's CDR3 is CASSLGQGYGYTF. The CDR3 nucleotides read TGTGCCAGCAGCTTAGGACAGGGGTATGGCTACACCTTC. This chain joins TRBV13 and TRBJ1-2, with 7 positions matching TRBD1. This CDR3 region has 13 residues. The junction had 0 bases not matched to a gene; V was cut back by 0 bases and J by 5 bases. Germline values: CDR1 PRHDT, CDR2 FYEKMQ (reference sequence).

The V gene is TRBV5-1, the J gene TRBJ2-7; 10 bases align to TRBD1. The germline V gene has CDR1 SGHRS and CDR2 YFSETQ. This CDR3 has 16 amino acids. The V segment lost 4 bases and the J segment 4 bases; nucleotides outside the gene matches: 11. The CDR3 is CASSPVPGQGSYEQYF. CDR3 bases: TGCGCCAGCAGCCCCGTCCCGGGACAGGGGTCGTACGAGCAGTACTTC. The complete variable domain, with remaining parts taken from reference TRBV5-1 and TRBJ2-7, reads KAGVTQTPRYLIKTRGQQVTLSCSPISGHRSVSWYQQTPGQGLQFLFEYFSETQRNKGNFPGRFSGRQFSNSRSEMNVSTLELGDSALYLCASSPVPGQGSYEQYFGPGTRLTVT.

The chain couples TRBV7-2 to TRBJ2-5, with TRBD2 matching over 9 bases. This CDR3 spans 18 amino acids. Germline V gene data show CDR1 as SGHTA and CDR2 as FQGNSA. J lost 7 bases, V lost 5 bases, and 20 bases had no gene match. The CDR3: CASSTSPRGERGDGTQYF. The CDR3 DNA reads as TGTGCCAGCAGCACAAGCCCGCGGGGGGAGCGGGGGGATGGGACCCAGTACTTC.

This clone was counted a single time. The chain recombines TRBV4-2 with TRBJ2-5; a weak D match, TRBD2 (5 bases). Germline V lookup: CDR1 LGHNA, CDR2 YNFKEQ. Trimming stripped 0 bases from V and 2 bases from J, with 13 bases between. This CDR3 is built from 16 residues. The CDR3 sequence is CASSQEVSEGQETQYF. The CDR3 DNA follows: TGTGCCAGCAGCCAAGAAGTAAGCGAGGGACAAGAGACCCAGTACTTC.

V and J are TRBV30 and TRBJ1-5, with D unresolved. This CDR3 is 15 amino acids long. Germline V lookup: CDR1 GTSNPN, CDR2 SVGIG (reference sequence). The V gene lost 5 bases and the J gene lost 0 bases, with 14 bases spanning the gap. The DNA of the CDR3 is TGTGCCTGGGCCGCGGGAGGATATAGCAATCAGCCCCAGCATTTT. Amino acid sequence: CAWAAGGYSNQPQHF. The full variable domain, rest sourced from reference TRBV30 and TRBJ1-5, is SQTIHQWPATLVQPVGSPLSLECTVEGTSNPNLYWYRQAAGRGLQLLFYSVGIGQISSEVPQNLSASRPQDRQFILSSKKLLLSDSGFYLCAWAAGGYSNQPQHFGDGTRLSIL.

The V call is TRBV7-9, the J call TRBJ2-5; 7 bases map to TRBD1. The ends lost 5 bases at V and 5 bases at J; junction bases unmatched: 2. Germline V gives CDR1 SEHNR, CDR2 FQNEAQ (reference sequence). There are 12 residues in the CDR3. The CDR3: CASSPTGETQYF. The CDR3 DNA is TGTGCCAGCAGCCCGACAGGGGAGACCCAGTACTTC.

This clone was found a few times. The chain links TRBV7-9 to TRBJ2-7; 10 nucleotides match TRBD1. The CDR3 length is 15 residues. V trimming: 5 bases; J trimming: 3 bases; junction bases outside the gene matches: 7. Looked up from germline, CDR1 is SEHNR and CDR2 is FQNEAQ (reference sequence). The CDR3 nucleotides read TGTGCCAGCAGCCGTCCCGGGACAGGGGACTACGAGCAGTACTTC. It is translated as CASSRPGTGDYEQYF.

Here the CDR3 DNA reads TGTGCCAGCAGTTTTCAGACTCGCTATGGCTACACCTTC. Its protein is CASSFQTRYGYTF. The chain uses TRBV28 and TRBJ1-2; no definite D call. The CDR3 sequence is 13 residues long. Germline values: CDR1 MDHEN, CDR2 SYDVKM. The ends were cut back, 3 bases at V and 4 bases at J, with 9 bases in the middle.

The genes are TRBV27 and TRBJ2-1; 9 bases are a match to TRBD2. Per the germline V gene, CDR1 is MNHEY and CDR2 is SMNVEV (reference sequence). V was clipped by 4 bases and J by 6 bases; unmatched bases: 10. The CDR3 length is 16 residues. The CDR3 is CASSSITMTSGNEQFF. The DNA of the CDR3 is TGTGCCAGCAGTTCCATTACTATGACTAGCGGCAATGAGCAGTTCTTC.

The V call is TRBV6-1, the J call TRBJ1-2; D gene uncertain. Germline loops: CDR1 MNHNS, CDR2 SASEGT. V was clipped by 4 bases and J by 7 bases, with 13 bases between them. The CDR3 spans 13 residues. CDR3 region: CASSGPLPGGYTF. Written as DNA, the CDR3 is TGTGCCAGCAGTGGACCCCTCCCGGGTGGCTACACCTTC.